This T cell receptor (beta chain) was recovered during a study of T cells in Graves' hyperthyroidism and ophthalmopathy. Points from the study as a whole: Before onset, by a median of approximately 5.9 months, the model predicted ophthalmopathy.

This clonotype was seen many times. Its specificity is unknown. Germline V gene sequence: CDR1 MNHEY, CDR2 SMNVEV (reference sequence). The CDR3 has 16 residues. The junction had 10 bases not matched to a gene; V was cut back by 5 bases and J by 4 bases. Recently diagnosed hyperthyroidism of less than 2 months' duration affected patients aged 18 to 65. TCR beta CDR3 region amplification was performed from RNA transcripts. The HTBI primer set served for first-round RT-PCR of the TCR CDR3. TCRdb re-analysed the multiplex PCR reads in MiXCR, keeping a single row per CDR3 protein. Counted here are 550,000 to 850,000 distinct CDR3 sequences, around 20% occurring once; the ten biggest clones make up roughly a sixth.

The sample was blood. The rearrangement links TRBV27 to TRBJ2-1; the match to TRBD1 covers 8 bases. This sequence originates from a woman aged 50 to 65 with Graves' hyperthyroidism that later progressed to Graves' ophthalmopathy. The CDR3 nucleotides read TGTGCCAGCAGTCTGATGGGACAGGCTGCTTACAATGAGCAGTTCTTC. Its translation is CASSLMGQAAYNEQFF.